Listed below are T cell receptor beta chains from one sample, sequenced in a study of CD8+ T cells in alopecia areata. TCRdb's copy holds only in-frame clones and misses some; the assay was immunoSEQ multiplex PCR. The sample yields roughly 150,000 clones, around 58% seen once. The input for sequencing was CD4+ T cells sorted from blood, taken at week 0. The receptors come from a human donor with alopecia areata. Each CDR3 is given without its conserved first and last residue. The order of the fields is V gene, J gene, CDR3 protein.

TRBV2	TRBJ1-5	ASSGRQSGNQPQH
TRBV30	TRBJ1-1	AWSWQGGTEAF
TRBV5-4	TRBJ2-3	ASSFDSNTQY
TRBV19	TRBJ2-2	ASRGTGNTGELF
TRBV9	TRBJ2-3	ASSSAGTGGTDTQY
TRBV7-9	TRBJ2-5	ASSPEGGLWETQY
TRBV7-9	TRBJ2-5	ASSRPQGLETQY
TRBV25-1	TRBJ2-7	ASRRGILDYEQY
TRBV29-1	TRBJ1-1	SVRRTGGGTEAF
TRBV28	TRBJ1-5	ASSSNLGVTSPQH
TRBV23-1	TRBJ2-5	ASSNRSAQETQY
TRBV7-3	TRBJ2-6	ASTLGGSSGANVLT
TRBV6-6	TRBJ2-5	ASSYLGQETQY
TRBV29-1	TRBJ2-2	SVGTSSSDTGELF
TRBV4-3	TRBJ2-3	ASSQGPNGQGADTQY
TRBV29-1	TRBJ1-2	SVERGDHGYT
TRBV6-5	TRBJ2-7	ASSPGQSYEQY
TRBV30	TRBJ2-4	AWTLGRTSGAKNIQY
TRBV7-2	TRBJ1-2	ASSLAVGGYT
TRBV15	TRBJ2-1	ATSRDPTLAGANNEQF
TRBV25-1	TRBJ2-1	ASSLPGGAANEQF
TRBV11-3	TRBJ1-1	ASSFGTVEGENTEAF
TRBV19	TRBJ2-7	ASSTDRYEQY
TRBV27	TRBJ2-3	ASSLKGGTDTQY
TRBV5-6	TRBJ1-2	ASSLDNRGYGYT